This note documents a single T cell receptor beta chain sequence. No antigen is known for it. This entry is derived from a study of radiation and T cells in renal cell carcinoma. Study-wide findings and caveats: No pretreatment tumor biopsies were available for baseline clonotypes.

The treatment here: 15 Gy SBRT to primary tumor, nephrectomy 4 weeks later. The CDR3 consists of 15 residues. CDR1 SNHLY and CDR2 FYNNEI come from the germline V gene. The V and J ends lost 2 bases and 5 bases respectively, with 13 bases between them. Produced via immunoSEQ multiplex PCR; TCRdb's table is partial and in-frame only. The sample records thousands of clones, about two thirds being singletons. The sequence was collected from a woman between 55 and 75 years old with renal cell carcinoma. The sample consisted of tumor tissue, taken from a patient whose treatment included radiotherapy and nephrectomy. This chain connects TRBV2 to TRBJ1-3; D is undetermined. CDR3 DNA sequence: TGTGCCAGCAGTGAAACTCGGGTCGAAAGAAACACCATATATTTT. It codes for CASSETRVERNTIYF.